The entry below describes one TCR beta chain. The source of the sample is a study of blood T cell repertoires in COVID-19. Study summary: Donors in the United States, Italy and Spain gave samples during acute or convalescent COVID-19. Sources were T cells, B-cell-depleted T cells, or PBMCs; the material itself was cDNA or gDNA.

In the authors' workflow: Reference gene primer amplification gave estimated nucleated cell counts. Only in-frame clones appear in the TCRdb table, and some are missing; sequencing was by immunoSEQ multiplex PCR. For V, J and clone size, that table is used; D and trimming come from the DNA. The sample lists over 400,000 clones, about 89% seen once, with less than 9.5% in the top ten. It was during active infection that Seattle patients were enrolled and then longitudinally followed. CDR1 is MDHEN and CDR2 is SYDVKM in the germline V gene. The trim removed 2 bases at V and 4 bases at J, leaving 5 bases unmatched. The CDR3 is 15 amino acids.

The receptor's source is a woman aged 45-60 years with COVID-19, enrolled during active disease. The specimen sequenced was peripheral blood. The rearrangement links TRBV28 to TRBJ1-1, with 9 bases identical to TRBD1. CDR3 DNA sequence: TGTGCCAGCAGTTTAGACACGGGACAGGGCACTGAAGCTTTCTTT. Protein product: CASSLDTGQGTEAFF.